This T cell receptor (beta chain) was captured by sequencing in a study of cytomegalovirus exposure and HLA in healthy donors. Regarding the study as a whole: Altogether, more than 150 TCR beta chains were recorded as cytomegalovirus-associated.

V was cut by 0 bases and J by 0 bases, with 10 bases left in between. CDR1 SGHRS and CDR2 YFSETQ come from the germline V gene. The CDR3 covers 16 residues. Notes on this clone: Its antigen is unknown.

This PCR relied on a set of 60 Vbeta primers and 13 Jbeta primers. The assay was immunoSEQ multiplex PCR, and TCRdb's table has in-frame clones only and misses some. The sample includes roughly 120,000 clones. Source material: PBMCs. The chain carries TRBV5-1 and TRBJ1-3; no clear D. This TCR derives from a man between 18 and 29 years old in good health and CMV-seronegative. CDR3 loop: CASSLGSVNSGNTIYF. The DNA for the CDR3 is TGCGCCAGCAGCTTGGGTTCGGTGAACTCTGGAAACACCATATATTTT.